One sample yielded the 13 T cell receptor beta chains listed below, sequenced in a study of long-term antiretroviral therapy in people with HIV. An immunoSEQ assay, version v3.0, was performed at survey level. The method was immunoSEQ multiplex PCR; TCRdb's version includes in-frame clones alone and lacks a portion of them. The sample includes 48,000 or so clones, about 80% of them seen just once. The specimen comprised unsorted PBMCs, sampled 0.8 years after starting antiretroviral therapy. Every receptor here comes from a woman between 18 and 29 years old with HIV.

V usage is TRBV11-2 and J usage is TRBJ1-4, with unresolved D. Germline assignment: CDR1 SGHAT and CDR2 FQNNGV. Trimming pared 5 bases from V and 0 bases from J, leaving 4 bases between. This CDR3 spans 13 amino acids. DNA of the CDR3: TGTGCCAGCAGCCGGTCAACTAATGAAAAACTGTTTTTT. Protein product: CASSRSTNEKLFF.

This chain uses TRBV10-3 with TRBJ2-7, with a possible D match to TRBD1 (6 bases). The V end lost 9 bases, the J end lost 5 bases, and 14 bases lay between the germline ends. This CDR3 region has 12 residues. CDR1 is ENHRY and CDR2 is SYGVKD in the germline V gene. This CDR3 is CAIRDRQDEQYF. The DNA for the CDR3 is TGTGCCATTCGGGACCGACAGGACGAGCAGTACTTC.

This clone has just a few counts. The chain links TRBV29-1 to TRBJ1-5; 11 positions match TRBD1. Trimming cost V 4 bases and J 4 bases; bases outside gene matches: 6. Germline V CDR1 and CDR2: SQVTM, ANQGSEA. The CDR3 is 15 amino acids. CDR3 sequence reads: CSVGHGQGANQPQHF. DNA of the CDR3: TGCAGCGTTGGGCACGGACAGGGGGCTAATCAGCCCCAGCATTTT.

The chain employs TRBV7-9 and TRBJ1-4; D is undetermined. CDR1 is SEHNR and CDR2 is FQNEAQ in the germline V gene (reference sequence). This CDR3 is 17 amino acids long. The V and J ends lost 0 bases and 6 bases respectively, with 17 bases between them. The CDR3, as DNA: TGTGCCAGCAGCTTAGCCAGGAGGGCGGTATGGGATGAAAAACTGTTTTTT. Amino acids: CASSLARRAVWDEKLFF.

The V call is TRBV10-3, the J call TRBJ2-3; TRBD2 aligns across 9 bases. The germline CDR1 and CDR2 sequences are ENHRY and SYGVKD. With V trimmed by 4 bases and J by 2 bases, 4 bases remained unmatched. CDR3 size: 15 residues. The CDR3: CAISGSSGTTDTQYF. CDR3 coding DNA: TGTGCCATCAGTGGATCTAGCGGGACCACAGATACGCAGTATTTT.

The J gene is TRBJ2-7, the V gene TRBV6-1, with D possibly matching TRBD1 (5 bases). The CDR3 runs 13 residues. V lost 7 bases and J 9 bases, leaving 19 bases between the germline ends. Per germline, CDR1 MNHNS and CDR2 SASEGT. CDR3 sequence reads: CASNEGAASWQYF. CDR3 sequence (DNA): TGTGCCAGCAACGAAGGGGCAGCTTCATGGCAGTACTTC.

This rearrangement joins TRBV2 to TRBJ1-4, with a weak D call TRBD1 (5 bases). The CDR3 extends over 14 amino acids. V shed 4 bases and J shed 6 bases, with 12 bases lying between them. Germline V gene lookup returns CDR1 SNHLY and CDR2 FYNNEI. The CDR3 loop reads CASSVWGTDEKLFF. CDR3 in DNA: TGTGCCAGCAGTGTATGGGGGACGGATGAAAAACTGTTTTTT.

This chain joins TRBV27 and TRBJ2-7; 8 nucleotides match TRBD1. Germline-derived CDR1 and CDR2 are MNHEY and SMNVEV (reference sequence). The CDR3 has 14 residues. The J segment lost 0 bases and the V segment lost 3 bases, leaving 1 base of the junction unmatched. As DNA, the CDR3 is TGTGCCAGCAGTTTCGGGACAGGCTCCTACGAGCAGTACTTC. It yields the protein CASSFGTGSYEQYF.

The rearrangement uses TRBV10-3 and TRBJ2-5; D is tentatively TRBD1 or TRBD2 (5 bases each). The ends were cut back, 6 bases at V and 2 bases at J, with 16 bases in the middle. The CDR3 length is 15 residues. Per the germline V gene, CDR1 is ENHRY and CDR2 is SYGVKD. CDR3 in DNA: TGTGCCATCAGGACCAGGGAGACCCCGCAAGAGACCCAGTACTTC. Translated: CAIRTRETPQETQYF.

The CDR3 nucleotides read TGTGCCAGTAGCCGAGTAGCGGGAGGGGGCGAGACCCAGTACTTC. Its protein is CASSRVAGGGETQYF. This chain connects TRBV9 to TRBJ2-5, with 11 positions matching TRBD2. Germline V gene data show CDR1 as SGDLS and CDR2 as YYNGEE. This CDR3 is built from 15 residues. V shed 8 bases and J 5 bases; nucleotides not matched to a gene: 11.

This chain uses TRBV9 with TRBJ2-1; D is possibly TRBD2 (6 bases). The CDR3 consists of 16 residues. Germline V lookup: CDR1 SGDLS, CDR2 YYNGEE. Trimming took 3 bases from V and 3 from J, leaving 16 bases between them. CDR3 sequence reads: CASSAHRSGGYNEQFF. The CDR3, as DNA: TGTGCCAGCAGCGCCCATAGGTCCGGGGGCTACAATGAGCAGTTCTTC.

The chain is built from TRBV5-1 and TRBJ2-1; D ambiguous. Trimming removed 1 base at V and 6 bases at J, with 14 bases between. Germline loops: CDR1 SGHRS, CDR2 YFSETQ. CDR3 size: 15 residues. The CDR3 reads CASSLLTGSSNEQFF. CDR3 DNA: TGCGCCAGCAGCTTGTTGACGGGCAGCTCCAATGAGCAGTTCTTC.

V usage is TRBV20-1 and J usage is TRBJ2-7, with D perhaps TRBD2 (5 bases). The CDR3 has 11 residues. Germline-derived CDR1 and CDR2 are DFQATT and SNEGSKA (reference sequence). V lost 4 bases and J 7 bases, leaving 11 bases between the germline ends. The CDR3 DNA sequence: TGCAGTGCTACGGCAGGAGGTGAGCAGTACTTC. This sequence encodes CSATAGGEQYF.